The clone carrying this T cell receptor (beta chain) was observed a handful of times. The sample carries other DNA sequences with the same CDR3. This specimen comes from a study of cytomegalovirus exposure and HLA in healthy donors. PCR used 60 Vbeta primers and 13 Jbeta primers. Sequencing was performed with immunoSEQ multiplex PCR; in TCRdb, only in-frame clones are kept and a portion is missing. The sample records 84,000 or so clones, approximately 56% being singletons. Sequencing was done on a sample of PBMCs. This TCR was sampled from a woman aged 25 to 39 in good health and CMV-seropositive.

The CDR3 region is CASSVGTVNQPQHF. CDR3 in DNA: TGTGCCAGCAGCGTAGGGACAGTCAATCAGCCCCAGCATTTT. This chain links TRBV9 with TRBJ1-5; D may be TRBD1 (6 bases). Germline V gene sequence: CDR1 SGDLS, CDR2 YYNGEE. The CDR3 length is 14 residues. Trimming stripped 0 bases from V and 3 bases from J, with 7 bases between.